This T cell receptor beta chain comes out of a study of blood T cells in healthy people across ages. This clonotype has a handful of counts. For the second PCR, which ran for about 7 to 11 cycles, a sample-barcoded 5' primer and a J-beta primer mix were used. Each cDNA was tagged by a template-switch adaptor containing 12 random nucleotides. TCRdb reanalysed the 5' RACE reads using MiXCR and keeps one entry per CDR3 protein. The sample records roughly 1.5 million distinct CDR3 sequences, roughly 43% being singletons. This TCR came from a woman between 18 and 29 years old in good health. Specimen: blood.

The CDR3 protein is CAIKGQGITYNEQFF. CDR3 nucleotide sequence: TGTGCCATCAAGGGACAGGGTATCACCTACAATGAGCAGTTCTTC. The chain links TRBV10-3 to TRBJ2-1; 9 bases map to TRBD1. The V and J ends lost 7 bases and 2 bases, in that order; junction bases with no gene match: 6. The CDR3 is 15 residues long. CDR1 ENHRY and CDR2 SYGVKD come from the germline V gene.